This is a list of T cell receptor beta chains from one sample in a study of Ad26.COV2.S vaccination and SARS-CoV-2 variants. TCRdb keeps only in-frame clones here, not all; method: immunoSEQ multiplex PCR. Among about 480,000 clones listed, around 88% were seen once. Sequencing was performed on peripheral blood, taken in a trial of Ad26.COV2.S vaccine versus placebo. These receptors were taken from a person between 18 and 65 years old who received the Ad26.COV2.S COVID-19 vaccine or a placebo. Both conserved end residues are part of each CDR3. The D gene is left open where the match is weak.

J gene: TRBJ2-5; D gene: NA; V gene: TRBV28; CDR3 DNA: TGTGCCAGCAGTCTAGCACCGCCGGGATCACACTTC; CDR3 protein: CASSLAPPGSHF
J gene: TRBJ2-3; D gene: TRBD1; V gene: TRBV29-1; CDR3 DNA: TGCAGCGCCCATGGGACAGGGGGCTTTAGCACAGATACGCAGTATTTT; CDR3 protein: CSAHGTGGFSTDTQYF
J gene: TRBJ1-3; D gene: NA; V gene: TRBV28; CDR3 DNA: TGTGCCAGCAGTTTGTCGGCTGGAAACACCATATATTTT; CDR3 protein: CASSLSAGNTIYF
J gene: TRBJ1-1; D gene: NA; V gene: TRBV7-2; CDR3 DNA: TGTGCCAGCAGCTTAGGTACGGCAGGGCATAACACTGAAGCTTTCTTT; CDR3 protein: CASSLGTAGHNTEAFF
J gene: TRBJ1-2; D gene: TRBD1; V gene: TRBV25-1; CDR3 DNA: TGTGCCAGCAGTGCAGCCGGGACAGGGGGACAAGGCTACACCTTC; CDR3 protein: CASSAAGTGGQGYTF
J gene: TRBJ2-7; D gene: TRBD1; V gene: TRBV11-3; CDR3 DNA: TGTGCCAGCAGCTTTATGGGGGACAGCTACGAGCAGTACTTC; CDR3 protein: CASSFMGDSYEQYF
J gene: TRBJ2-7; D gene: NA; V gene: TRBV24-1; CDR3 DNA: TGTGCCACCACTGAGCCCCTGACCTACGAGCAGTACTTC; CDR3 protein: CATTEPLTYEQYF
J gene: TRBJ2-1; D gene: NA; V gene: TRBV7-2; CDR3 DNA: TGTGCCAGCAGCCCTCAACCGGGCTACAATGAGCAGTTCTTC; CDR3 protein: CASSPQPGYNEQFF
J gene: TRBJ1-4; D gene: NA; V gene: TRBV4-2; CDR3 DNA: TGTGCCAGCAGCCAACCAACTGCGGGGGGCGCGCATGAAAAACTGTTTTTT; CDR3 protein: CASSQPTAGGAHEKLFF
J gene: TRBJ1-2; D gene: TRBD1; V gene: TRBV2; CDR3 DNA: TGTGCCAGGGAGACAGGGGCAGGGGGCTACACCTTC; CDR3 protein: CARETGAGGYTF
J gene: TRBJ2-6; D gene: TRBD2; V gene: TRBV30; CDR3 DNA: TGTGCCTGGGCCCCGGTGGGTAGCGGGAGAAGCTCTGGGGCCAACGTCCTGACTTTC; CDR3 protein: CAWAPVGSGRSSGANVLTF
J gene: TRBJ2-1; D gene: NA; V gene: TRBV29-1; CDR3 DNA: TGCAGCGTTGTGGTGAGGGGTGCCAATGAGCAGTTCTTC; CDR3 protein: CSVVVRGANEQFF
J gene: TRBJ2-2; D gene: NA; V gene: TRBV6-5; CDR3 DNA: TGTGCCAGCAGTTCTGTGGGGAAAACCGGGGAGCTGTTTTTT; CDR3 protein: CASSSVGKTGELFF
J gene: TRBJ1-2; D gene: TRBD1; V gene: TRBV19; CDR3 DNA: TGTGCCAGTAGTGGACAGGGTTATGGCTACACCTTC; CDR3 protein: CASSGQGYGYTF
J gene: TRBJ1-1; D gene: TRBD1; V gene: TRBV3-1/TRBV3-2; CDR3 DNA: TGTGCCAGCAGCCGACAGGGTCTGCTAACTGAAGCTTTCTTT; CDR3 protein: CASSRQGLLTEAFF
J gene: TRBJ2-1; D gene: TRBD2; V gene: TRBV9; CDR3 DNA: TGTGCCAGCAGCGTAGGTGGGACTAGCCTGTTCTTC; CDR3 protein: CASSVGGTSLFF
J gene: TRBJ2-1; D gene: TRBD2; V gene: TRBV4-2; CDR3 DNA: TGTGCCAGCAGCCCGCCGGGGACTAGCGGGATGTATGAGCAGTTCTTC; CDR3 protein: CASSPPGTSGMYEQFF
J gene: TRBJ1-4; D gene: NA; V gene: TRBV6-1; CDR3 DNA: TGTGCCAGCAGTGAAGTATTCGGGACAACTAATGAAAAACTGTTTTTT; CDR3 protein: CASSEVFGTTNEKLFF
J gene: TRBJ2-3; D gene: NA; V gene: TRBV2; CDR3 DNA: TGTGCCAGCAGTGTCTCCATGGGGCCAGATACGCAGTATTTT; CDR3 protein: CASSVSMGPDTQYF